The entry below describes one TCR beta chain. The sample belongs to a study of T-cell reconstitution after alpha-beta-depleted transplantation in children. During its preparation, the TCRbeta library received unique molecular identifiers. MiXCR, run by TCRdb on the PCR reads, gives a single entry per CDR3 protein. The table records around 580,000 distinct CDR3 sequences, approximately 30% of them present only once. This sequence was found in a boy younger than two with Wiskott-Aldrich syndrome, due to receive a stem cell transplant. The sample here was PBMCs, taken before TCRalphabeta/CD19-depleted stem cell transplant.

The CDR3 loop is CAWSVTLRRGYTF. The CDR3 nucleotides are TGTGCCTGGAGTGTAACGCTTCGGCGTGGCTACACCTTC. The chain uses TRBV30 and TRBJ1-2; D is ambiguous. Germline assignment: CDR1 GTSNPN and CDR2 SVGIG (reference sequence). CDR3 length: 13 residues. V shed 0 bases and J shed 7 bases, with 12 bases lying between them.